Only a few counts were recorded for the clone carrying this TCR beta chain. Its antigen is unknown. PCR primers comprised 60 Vbeta and 13 Jbeta primers. Assay used: immunoSEQ multiplex PCR; TCRdb lists only in-frame clones, some missing. The sample consists of under 200,000 clones, around 80% of them appearing once. The data are from a study of cytomegalovirus exposure and HLA in healthy donors. Study results and caveats: CMV serostatus stood as the only immune exposure information on hand.

Germline CDR1 SGHTA, CDR2 FQGNSA. The CDR3 is 15 residues long. Between the trimmed V and J ends, which lost 5 bases and 1 base, there was a span of 12 bases. This receptor was taken from a male donor in good health and CMV-seropositive. The rearrangement links TRBV7-2 to TRBJ2-1; D perhaps matches TRBD2 (5 bases). The sample comprised PBMCs. Here the CDR3 reads CASSRLPASYNEQFF. CDR3 nucleotide sequence: TGTGCCAGCAGCCGACTACCAGCTTCCTACAATGAGCAGTTCTTC.